Following are 24 T cell receptor beta chains from one sample sequenced in a study of CD4 T cells in relation to SARS-CoV-2 and coronaviruses. Their specific antigens are unknown. TCRdb's table, derived via immunoSEQ multiplex PCR, lists solely in-frame clones and lacks some. The sample has tens of thousands of clones; 70% to 75% are singletons. CD4+ T cells from unexposed donors were obtained before the COVID-19 pandemic (2011-2018). The cells were cultured for less than twelve days before CD4+ T cells were isolated. Sequences were obtained from CD4+ T cells from PBMCs, cultured in vitro. The receptors here all came from a human donor in good health.

CDR3 nucleotide sequence: TGTGCCAGCAGTGAAACCCTACGGGGGCAAGAGACCCAGTACTTC. Protein: CASSETLRGQETQYF. The chain uses TRBV6-1 and TRBJ2-5; D possibly corresponds to TRBD2 (6 bases). Deletions cut 2 bases from V and 2 bases from J, with 12 bases between. CDR1 is MNHNS and CDR2 is SASEGT in the germline V gene. The length of the CDR3 is 15 residues.

The chain carries TRBV6-1 and TRBJ1-5; 8 bases are shared with TRBD1. The ends lost 2 bases at V and 1 base at J; junction bases unmatched: 4. Per the germline V gene, CDR1 is MNHNS and CDR2 is SASEGT. The CDR3 spans 16 residues. DNA of the CDR3: TGTGCCAGCAGTGAACAGGGGGCTCTGAGCAATCAGCCCCAGCATTTT. It codes for CASSEQGALSNQPQHF.

This chain's CDR3 is CASSLVNEQFF. The CDR3 nucleotides are TGTGCCAGCAGCTTAGTGAATGAGCAGTTCTTC. The chain is built from TRBV7-6 and TRBJ2-1; the D is unclear. This CDR3 comprises 11 residues. Germline V gene sequence: CDR1 SGHVS, CDR2 FNYEAQ. The V end was cut by 1 base, the J end by 7 bases, with 2 bases between.

The genes are TRBV25-1 and TRBJ1-1; D is perhaps TRBD1 (6 bases). The germline V gene encodes CDR1 MGHDK and CDR2 SYGVNS. The CDR3 covers 13 residues. V lost 5 bases, J lost 4 bases, and 11 bases lay in between. The CDR3 spells CASSLQGLTEAFF. The CDR3 DNA is TGTGCCAGCAGTCTCCAGGGGCTCACTGAAGCTTTCTTT.

The rearrangement links TRBV3-1 (or the pseudogene TRBV3-2) to TRBJ2-1; 9 bases line up with TRBD1. This CDR3 has 17 residues. The V and J ends lost 1 base and 7 bases, in that order; junction bases with no gene match: 11. Germline values: CDR1 LGHDT, CDR2 YNNKEL (reference sequence). CDR3 protein: CASSQVFGQGMGNEQFF. The CDR3 DNA is TGTGCCAGCAGCCAAGTCTTTGGACAGGGGATGGGTAATGAGCAGTTCTTC.

This chain links TRBV3-1 (or the pseudogene TRBV3-2) with TRBJ2-1; possible D gene TRBD2, 6 bases. This CDR3 is built from 17 residues. The germline V gene has CDR1 LGHDT and CDR2 YNNKEL (reference sequence). V lost 1 base, J lost 9 bases, and 22 bases lay in between. The CDR3 sequence: CASSQGSGATVRGEQFF. The CDR3 nucleotides read TGTGCCAGCAGCCAAGGATCGGGAGCGACGGTAAGGGGTGAGCAGTTCTTC.

This clone came up a few times. The chain recombines TRBV5-5 with TRBJ2-2; D might be TRBD1 (6 bases). The CDR3 length is 18 residues. V gave up 4 bases and J gave up 0 bases, with 19 bases separating them. Per germline, CDR1 SGHKS and CDR2 YYEKEE (reference sequence). The CDR3 DNA reads TGTGCCAGCAGCCGTTGGAGCTGGGGGCGATCGAACACCGGGGAGCTGTTTTTT. This codes for CASSRWSWGRSNTGELFF.

The chain uses TRBV5-1 and TRBJ2-7, with 7 bases matching TRBD2. J gave up 7 bases and V 4 bases, and 14 bases lay outside the gene matches. The germline V gene encodes CDR1 SGHRS and CDR2 YFSETQ. The CDR3 has 15 amino acids. In nucleotides, the CDR3 is TGCGCCAGCAGCGCCCAGACTAGCCGCCCGCTGGAGCAGTACTTC. Its translation: CASSAQTSRPLEQYF.

Notes on this clone: The sample holds other DNA sequences that translate to the same CDR3. The genes are TRBV2 and TRBJ1-2; the match to TRBD1 covers 7 bases. Unmatched junction bases numbered 1, after V lost 3 bases and J lost 0 bases. The CDR3 sequence is 14 residues long. Germline CDR1 SNHLY, CDR2 FYNNEI. The CDR3 nucleotides are TGTGCCAGCAGTGACCAGGGGGCTAACTATGGCTACACCTTC. It codes for CASSDQGANYGYTF.

The rearrangement joins TRBV6-5 to TRBJ2-7, with 7 bases matching TRBD2. With V trimmed by 6 bases and J by 2 bases, 10 bases remained unmatched. CDR1 is MNHEY, CDR2 SVGAGI, per germline. This CDR3 region has 15 residues. The CDR3 here is CASRKVSSGPYEQYF. CDR3 DNA sequence: TGTGCCAGCAGGAAAGTGTCTAGCGGACCCTACGAGCAGTACTTC.

The chain joins TRBV4-1 to TRBJ2-7, with D perhaps TRBD1 or TRBD2 (5 bases each). CDR3 length: 15 residues. Trimming pared 0 bases from V and 0 bases from J, leaving 9 bases between. The germline CDR1 and CDR2 sequences are MGHRA and YSYEKL. CDR3 in DNA: TGCGCCAGCAGCCAAGAATGGGGGTTCTCCTACGAGCAGTACTTC. Residues: CASSQEWGFSYEQYF.

V and J are TRBV3-1 (or the pseudogene TRBV3-2) and TRBJ2-1; 14 bases line up with TRBD2. V was clipped by 5 bases and J by 6 bases; unmatched bases: 6. Per germline, CDR1 LGHDT and CDR2 YNNKEL (reference sequence). The CDR3 runs to 16 residues. The CDR3 bases are TGTGCCAGCAGCTCCCTAGGGACTAGCGGGAGCAATGAGCAGTTCTTC. This codes for CASSSLGTSGSNEQFF.

The V gene is TRBV10-3, the J gene TRBJ2-5; 9 positions match TRBD2. The V gene's germline CDR1 is ENHRY and CDR2 SYGVKD. CDR3 length equals 14 residues. V trimming: 3 bases; J trimming: 3 bases; junction bases outside the gene matches: 2. The CDR3 region is CAISEAGGEETQYF. Here the CDR3 DNA reads TGTGCCATCAGTGAAGCGGGAGGTGAAGAGACCCAGTACTTC.

This clone was seen just once. V is TRBV18 and J is TRBJ2-6; D gene ambiguous. In germline, CDR1 is KGHSH, CDR2 LQKENI. V gave up 2 bases and J gave up 4 bases, with 12 bases separating them. The CDR3 totals 16 residues. DNA for the CDR3: TGTGCCAGCTCACCATGGGTCATTGGAGGGGCCAACGTCCTGACTTTC. Its translation: CASSPWVIGGANVLTF.

This chain connects TRBV6-5 to TRBJ2-5; 7 bases are a match to TRBD2. From germline, CDR1 is MNHEY and CDR2 SVGAGI. Trimming removed 6 bases from V and 5 bases from J; junction bases left unmatched: 3. CDR3 length equals 12 residues. CDR3 DNA: TGTGCCAGCAGCCCAGCGGGGGAGACCCAGTACTTC. Encoded protein: CASSPAGETQYF.

The chain's CDR3 is CASSPGAGGHGYTF. CDR3 DNA: TGTGCCAGCAGCCCGGGGGCCGGGGGGCATGGCTACACCTTC. The rearrangement uses TRBV7-9 and TRBJ1-2; D is possibly TRBD1 (6 bases). V lost 5 bases and J 6 bases, leaving 16 bases between the germline ends. From germline, CDR1 is SEHNR and CDR2 FQNEAQ (reference sequence). This CDR3 spans 14 amino acids. Variable domain in full (rest from reference TRBV7-9 and TRBJ1-2): DTGVSQNPRHKITKRGQNVTFRCDPISEHNRLYWYRQTLGQGPEFLTYFQNEAQLEKSRLLSDRFSAERPKGSFSTLEIQRTEQGDSAMYLCASSPGAGGHGYTFGSGTRLTVV.

The V and J genes are TRBV7-9 and TRBJ1-2; 8 bases match TRBD1. The length of the CDR3 is 14 residues. Germline lookup yields CDR1 SEHNR and CDR2 FQNEAQ (reference sequence). Trimming at V came to 5 bases and at J to 7 bases, leaving 9 bases not matched to a gene. The CDR3 region has the DNA TGTGCCAGCAGCCCGGACAGGGACGAAGCTGGCTACACCTTC. It translates to CASSPDRDEAGYTF.

This chain joins TRBV3-1 (or the pseudogene TRBV3-2) and TRBJ1-2, with D possibly TRBD1 on 5 matching bases. Trimming stripped 3 bases from V and 5 bases from J, with 16 bases between. Germline V gene data show CDR1 as LGHDT and CDR2 as YNNKEL (reference sequence). The CDR3 consists of 15 residues. The DNA for the CDR3 is TGTGCCAGCAGCCAGAACCAGGGCGGGAGGTATGGCTACACCTTC. It codes for CASSQNQGGRYGYTF.

This sequence joins TRBV10-1 and TRBJ2-7; TRBD1 matches at 9 bases. The trim removed 4 bases at V and 7 bases at J, leaving 14 bases unmatched. This CDR3 contains 16 residues. Per the germline V gene, CDR1 is WNHNN and CDR2 is SYGVQD (reference sequence). Written as DNA, the CDR3 is TGCGCCAGCAGTGCTCGAACCGGGACAGGGAAAGGGGAGCAGTACTTC. It codes for CASSARTGTGKGEQYF.

This chain joins TRBV2 and TRBJ1-4; no reliable D call. The length of the CDR3 is 14 residues. Germline V gene lookup returns CDR1 SNHLY and CDR2 FYNNEI. Trimming stripped 10 bases from V and 6 bases from J, with 18 bases between. The CDR3 loop reads CATRARPADEKLFF. In nucleotides, the CDR3 is TGTGCCACACGGGCCCGACCAGCCGATGAAAAACTGTTTTTT.

This clone was observed a few times. The V gene is TRBV6-5, the J gene TRBJ1-2; D is uncertain. The ends were cut back, 4 bases at V and 7 bases at J, with 10 bases in the middle. Germline CDR1 is MNHEY and CDR2 is SVGAGI. The CDR3 totals 12 residues. The CDR3 bases are TGTGCCAGCAGTTCGAACCCGCTTGGCTACACCTTC. The encoded protein is CASSSNPLGYTF.

The genes are TRBV10-3 and TRBJ1-6; D uncertain. The CDR3 extends over 16 amino acids. Germline-derived CDR1 and CDR2 are ENHRY and SYGVKD. Trimming shortened V by 0 bases and J by 5 bases, and 11 bases separated the two germline ends. As DNA, the CDR3 is TGTGCCATCAGTGAGTCGGGCCAACAAGATAATTCACCCCTCCACTTT. Translating it yields CAISESGQQDNSPLHF.

This chain uses TRBV19 with TRBJ1-2; no definite D call. This CDR3 spans 13 amino acids. Germline V gene lookup returns CDR1 LNHDA and CDR2 SQIVND (reference sequence). The V end was cut by 0 bases, the J end by 4 bases, with 6 bases between. The CDR3 is CASSIDGLYGYTF. In DNA form, the CDR3 reads TGTGCCAGTAGTATAGATGGGCTCTATGGCTACACCTTC.

This clone was detected only once. The rearrangement links TRBV5-1 to TRBJ1-2, with D uncertain. Germline V gene sequence: CDR1 SGHRS, CDR2 YFSETQ. The V and J ends lost 0 bases and 1 base respectively, with 4 bases between them. This CDR3 comprises 13 residues. DNA for the CDR3: TGCGCCAGCAGCTTGGACAGTAACTATGGCTACACCTTC. Protein: CASSLDSNYGYTF. The variable domain in full, with the rest retrieved from reference TRBV5-1 and TRBJ1-2, is KAGVTQTPRYLIKTRGQQVTLSCSPISGHRSVSWYQQTPGQGLQFLFEYFSETQRNKGNFPGRFSGRQFSNSRSEMNVSTLELGDSALYLCASSLDSNYGYTFGSGTRLTVV.